The rows below give T cell receptor beta chains drawn from one sample of a study of blood T cell repertoires in COVID-19. The protocol was immunoSEQ multiplex PCR, while the TCRdb copy is restricted to in-frame clones and leaves out a portion. The sample comprises more than 150,000 clones, 70% to 90% of which are singletons, and about 3.9% rests with the top ten. Material for sequencing was peripheral blood. Source of these receptors: an older woman with acute or convalescent COVID-19. CDR3s include the opening cysteine and the closing phenylalanine or tryptophan. Each record gives: clone size, V gene, J gene, D gene, CDR3 DNA, CDR3 protein. A D gene is named only where the DNA matches it firmly. The size field is filled for only some rows; it gives once, few, many or a size class.

.,TRBV5-8,TRBJ1-5,TRBD1,TGTGCCAGCAGCTCCCGGGACAGGGGGTTGACCAGTCAGCCCCAGCATTTT,CASSSRDRGLTSQPQHF
few,TRBV7-9,TRBJ1-2,TRBD1,TGTGCCAGCAGCTTAGATTTCGGACAGGGATATGGCTACACCTTC,CASSLDFGQGYGYTF
once,TRBV25-1,TRBJ2-7,.,TGTGCCAGCAAGGGGTCTCCCTGGGACGAGCAGTACTTC,CASKGSPWDEQYF
once,TRBV6-2/TRBV6-3,TRBJ1-4,.,TGTGCCAGCAGTTACATCAGAGGCGAAAAACTGTTTTTT,CASSYIRGEKLFF
once,TRBV7-8,TRBJ1-1,.,TGTGCCAGCAGCCCAGTGTCCGGGAGGATGAACACTGAAGCTTTCTTT,CASSPVSGRMNTEAFF
.,TRBV28,TRBJ2-2,TRBD2,TGTGCCAGCAGTCCCCGCCCGGGGGGCACCGGGGAGCTGTTTTTT,CASSPRPGGTGELFF
.,TRBV6-5,TRBJ2-2,.,TGTGCCAGCAGTCAAAGGGAGGCCGGGGAGCTGTTTTTT,CASSQREAGELFF
.,TRBV25-1,TRBJ1-1,.,TGTGCCAGCACCCAATCTTCCAGGTTAAGAGCTTTCTTT,CASTQSSRLRAFF
.,TRBV11-2,TRBJ2-6,.,TGTGCCAGCATTACGCGGGCTGGGGCCAACGTCCTGACTTTC,CASITRAGANVLTF
.,TRBV21-1,TRBJ1-2,.,TGTGCCAGCGGGGAAGGACAGGGGTATGAAGGCTACACCTTC,CASGEGQGYEGYTF
few,TRBV5-1,TRBJ1-2,.,TGCGCCAGCAGCCCAATGTTGTCGGGCTATGGCTACACCTTC,CASSPMLSGYGYTF
.,TRBV6-6,TRBJ1-5,TRBD1,TGTGCCAGCGTCGCCTTGACAGGGCCCAATCAGCCCCAGCATTTT,CASVALTGPNQPQHF
.,TRBV19,TRBJ2-1,TRBD2,TGTGCCAGTAGTAATAGCGGGAATTCCTACAATGAGCAGTTCTTC,CASSNSGNSYNEQFF
.,TRBV9,TRBJ1-2,.,TGTGCCAGCAGCGCCGGGACAATTTTTGGCTACACCTTC,CASSAGTIFGYTF
few,TRBV6-5,TRBJ1-1,.,TGTGCCAGCAGAACAGGGTCCTTTGACACTGAAGCTTTCTTT,CASRTGSFDTEAFF
.,TRBV18,TRBJ2-1,.,TGTGCCAGCTCATGGAGGCCCCGTGGGGGCGCCTACAATGAGCAGTTCTTC,CASSWRPRGGAYNEQFF
.,TRBV6-5,TRBJ1-2,.,TGTGCCAGCAGGCCTCCCGGGGGGCGGTGGGATGGCTACACCTTC,CASRPPGGRWDGYTF
.,TRBV11-2,TRBJ2-7,.,TGTGCCAGCAGCCATTCAGGGGGGCCCTACGAGCAGTACTTC,CASSHSGGPYEQYF
.,TRBV2,TRBJ2-1,.,TGTGCCAGCAGGACCACCCCTACTAACAATGAGCAGTTCTTC,CASRTTPTNNEQFF
.,TRBV7-2,TRBJ1-4,.,TGTGCCAGCAGCCCTACCGACAGCCGAAATGAAAAACTGTTTTTT,CASSPTDSRNEKLFF
.,TRBV12-3/TRBV12-4,TRBJ2-5,TRBD2,TGTGCCAGCAGGACTAGCGTCCAAGAGACCCAGTACTTC,CASRTSVQETQYF
.,TRBV4-3,TRBJ2-7,.,TGCGCCAGCAGCAAAAGGCTGGCGGGTACTTACGAGCAGTACTTC,CASSKRLAGTYEQYF
.,TRBV10-3,TRBJ1-1,.,TGTGCCATCAGTGAGAGTACAGGAGAAGCTTTCTTT,CAISESTGEAFF
.,TRBV9,TRBJ1-4,.,TGTGCCAGCAGCGTAGGACAGGCCGCAACTAATGAAAAACTGTTTTTT,CASSVGQAATNEKLFF
.,TRBV24-1,TRBJ2-7,TRBD1,TGTGCCACCAGTGATCCCGGGACAGGTCGAGTATGCGAGCAGTACTTC,CATSDPGTGRVCEQYF
.,TRBV6-5,TRBJ1-4,.,TGTGCCAGCAGTCGGGGGTGGGCTAATGAAAAACTGTTTTTT,CASSRGWANEKLFF
.,TRBV18,TRBJ1-2,.,TGTGCCAGCTCATCATCGATGTGGGGCGAGTCCGGAAGGGGCTACACCTTC,CASSSSMWGESGRGYTF
.,TRBV2,TRBJ2-5,.,TGTGCCAGCAGTGAAGGAGGGACACCGAGAGAGACCCAGTACTTC,CASSEGGTPRETQYF
.,TRBV11-2,TRBJ2-2,.,TGTGCCAGCAGCTTAGCCCAGAACACCGGGGAGCTGTTTTTT,CASSLAQNTGELFF
.,TRBV7-2,TRBJ2-7,TRBD2,TGTGCCAGCAGCCCCTTGCGGGGGGCCTACGAGCAGTACTTC,CASSPLRGAYEQYF
.,TRBV7-9,TRBJ2-3,.,TGTGCCAGCAGCTTATCGGGAGCCACAGATACGCAGTATTTT,CASSLSGATDTQYF
.,TRBV5-1,TRBJ2-3,TRBD2,TGCGCCAGCAGCTTGGTATCTAGCGGGGGGTCCAACACAGATACGCAGTATTTT,CASSLVSSGGSNTDTQYF
.,TRBV4-1,TRBJ1-2,TRBD1,TGCGCCAGCAGCCTTAACCCCTCTGACAGGGGACTGGATGGCTACACCTTC,CASSLNPSDRGLDGYTF
.,TRBV5-1,TRBJ2-1,TRBD2,TGCGCCAGCAGCTTGTTAGCGGGGGGTTCCTACAATGAGCAGTTCTTC,CASSLLAGGSYNEQFF
.,TRBV24-1,TRBJ2-7,TRBD1,TGTGCCACCCATAAAGACAGGGGGGGTCTCTACGAGCAGTACTTC,CATHKDRGGLYEQYF
.,TRBV24-1,TRBJ2-3,TRBD1,TGTGCCACCAGTGATTGGAGGACAGGGGACTACACAGATACGCAGTATTTT,CATSDWRTGDYTDTQYF
once,TRBV7-3,TRBJ2-5,TRBD1,TGTGCCAGCAGCACAGGGGTCCAAGAGACCCAGTACTTC,CASSTGVQETQYF